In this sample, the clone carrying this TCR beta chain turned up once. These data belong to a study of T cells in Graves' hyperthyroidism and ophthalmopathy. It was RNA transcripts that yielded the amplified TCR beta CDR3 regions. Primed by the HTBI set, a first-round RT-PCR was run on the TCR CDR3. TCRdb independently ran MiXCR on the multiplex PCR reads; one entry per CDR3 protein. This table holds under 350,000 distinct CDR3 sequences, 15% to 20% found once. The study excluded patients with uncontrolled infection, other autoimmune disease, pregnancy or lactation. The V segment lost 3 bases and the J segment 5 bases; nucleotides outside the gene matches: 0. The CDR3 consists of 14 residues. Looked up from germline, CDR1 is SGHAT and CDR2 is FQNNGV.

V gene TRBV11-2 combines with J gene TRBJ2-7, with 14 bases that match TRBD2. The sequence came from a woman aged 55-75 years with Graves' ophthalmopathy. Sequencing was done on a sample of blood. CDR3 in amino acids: CASSLGLAGDEQYF. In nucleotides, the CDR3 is TGTGCCAGCAGCTTGGGACTAGCGGGAGACGAGCAGTACTTC.